This entry lists 26 T cell receptor beta chains sequenced from one sample in a study of early T cells in non-severe SARS-CoV-2 infection listed by TCRdb under 2021. Libraries were prepared through 5' RACE. The sequencing machine was a NextSeq 500. Using fastp trimming at Q25 and MiXCR clonotype assembly, TCRdb reanalyzed the public sequencing data and kept in-frame beta chains. Identical CDR3 proteins give one entry, which carries the most common genes and DNA. For this sample the table gives about 110,000 distinct CDR3 sequences, of which roughly 13% were detected only once. The top ten hold around 3.7% of the sample. Material: whole blood, obtained at baseline. The receptor set was obtained from an adult who was a healthcare worker with PCR-confirmed SARS-CoV-2 infection or an uninfected control (not recorded which).

The chain is built from TRBV5-1 and TRBJ2-6; TRBD1 matches 7 bases. Germline CDR1 reads SGHRS; CDR2 reads YFSETQ. The CDR3 consists of 16 residues. V dropped 0 bases and J dropped 2; count of bases not matched to a gene: 2. The CDR3 region has the DNA TGCGCCAGCAGCTTGGCAGGGGGAACTGGGGCCAACGTCCTGACTTTC. Translated, it gives CASSLAGGTGANVLTF. Together with reference TRBV5-1 and TRBJ2-6, the CDR3 gives the full variable domain: KAGVTQTPRYLIKTRGQQVTLSCSPISGHRSVSWYQQTPGQGLQFLFEYFSETQRNKGNFPGRFSGRQFSNSRSEMNVSTLELGDSALYLCASSLAGGTGANVLTFGAGSRLTVL.

The rearrangement uses TRBV7-9 and TRBJ1-2; the D gene is possibly TRBD1 (6 bases). The CDR3 is 15 residues long. Trimming left V 1 base short and J 4 bases short, with 13 bases between. Germline CDR1 is SEHNR and CDR2 is FQNEAQ (reference sequence). In DNA form, the CDR3 reads TGTGCCAGCAGCTTAGATAGGACAGCTACCTATGGCTACACCTTC. This translates into CASSLDRTATYGYTF. Together with reference TRBV7-9 and TRBJ1-2, the CDR3 gives the full variable domain: DTGVSQNPRHKITKRGQNVTFRCDPISEHNRLYWYRQTLGQGPEFLTYFQNEAQLEKSRLLSDRFSAERPKGSFSTLEIQRTEQGDSAMYLCASSLDRTATYGYTFGSGTRLTVV.

There are many counts of this clonotype. The chain recombines TRBV27 with TRBJ1-5; no clear D gene. The CDR3 runs to 13 residues. Between the trimmed V and J ends, which lost 5 bases and 9 bases, there was a span of 14 bases. The germline gives CDR1 MNHEY, CDR2 SMNVEV (reference sequence). As DNA, the CDR3 is TGTGCCAGCAGTCCTGGTGTTATCGGGCCCCAGCATTTT. It specifies CASSPGVIGPQHF.

This clonotype turned up a few times. This rearrangement joins TRBV5-1 to TRBJ2-7; possible D gene TRBD2, 6 bases. With 0 bases removed from V and 12 bases from J, the gap between germline ends came to 22 bases. This CDR3 contains 15 residues. Germline assignment: CDR1 SGHRS and CDR2 YFSETQ. The DNA of the CDR3 is TGCGCCAGCAGCTTGGATCACCCAAGGAGGGACCAGACGTACTTC. This gives the protein CASSLDHPRRDQTYF.

This clonotype appeared a few times. The rearrangement joins TRBV7-6 to TRBJ1-4, with D possibly matching TRBD1 (6 bases). The germline CDR1 and CDR2 sequences are SGHVS and FNYEAQ. CDR3 length equals 16 residues. V was clipped by 5 bases and J by 7 bases, with 20 bases between them. The CDR3 reads CASSPPGGGRGEKLFF. DNA for the CDR3: TGTGCCAGCAGCCCCCCCGGGGGCGGGAGGGGTGAAAAACTGTTTTTT.

The J gene is TRBJ2-7, the V gene TRBV20-1, with a tentative D call TRBD1 (6 bases). Germline V gives CDR1 DFQATT, CDR2 SNEGSKA (reference sequence). Trimming removed 1 base at V and 5 bases at J, with 18 bases between. This CDR3 comprises 15 residues. The CDR3 DNA is TGCAGTGCTAGAGGCAGCAGGGGAATTGGCAACGAGCAGTACTTC. Translated, it gives CSARGSRGIGNEQYF.

This clonotype has just a few counts. The V gene is TRBV2, the J gene TRBJ2-1; D gene ambiguous. Deletions cut 4 bases from V and 6 bases from J, with 4 bases between. The CDR3 is made up of 11 amino acids. Germline values: CDR1 SNHLY, CDR2 FYNNEI. The CDR3 sequence: CASSVTNEQFF. CDR3 bases: TGTGCCAGCAGTGTGACCAATGAGCAGTTCTTC.

This clonotype has ten or more counts. This chain uses TRBV6-6 with TRBJ1-5; 8 positions agree with TRBD1. The V and J ends lost 0 bases and 2 bases, in that order; junction bases with no gene match: 0. Germline V gene sequence: CDR1 MNHNY, CDR2 SVGAGI (reference sequence). The CDR3 length is 15 residues. The CDR3 DNA reads as TGTGCCAGCAGTTACTCGGGACAGGGCAATCAGCCCCAGCATTTT. This gives the protein CASSYSGQGNQPQHF.

The chain recombines TRBV7-2 with TRBJ1-5, with D possibly TRBD1 on 6 matching bases. There are 17 residues in the CDR3. V dropped 1 base and J dropped 1 base, with 14 bases sitting between them. CDR1 and CDR2 from the germline V gene are SGHTA and FQGNSA. The CDR3 coding sequence is TGTGCCAGCAGCTTAGGCGTTGGGACAAAAAGCAATCAGCCCCAGCATTTT. Translating it yields CASSLGVGTKSNQPQHF.

The chain employs TRBV9 and TRBJ1-3; maybe TRBD1 (5 bases). V lost 0 bases and J 0 bases, leaving 13 bases between the germline ends. CDR3 length equals 17 residues. From germline, CDR1 is SGDLS and CDR2 YYNGEE. The CDR3 DNA reads TGTGCCAGCAGCGTAGGTTGGGACCGTAGCTCTGGAAACACCATATATTTT. The encoded protein is CASSVGWDRSSGNTIYF. The variable domain in full, with the rest retrieved from reference TRBV9 and TRBJ1-3, is DSGVTQTPKHLITATGQRVTLRCSPRSGDLSVYWYQQSLDQGLQFLIQYYNGEERAKGNILERFSAQQFPDLHSELNLSSLELGDSALYFCASSVGWDRSSGNTIYFGEGSWLTVV.

This clonotype was observed a few times. V is TRBV3-1 and J is TRBJ1-2, with 7 bases that match TRBD1. Losses at the gene ends were 4 bases for V and 2 bases for J; bases not matched to a gene: 19. Germline loops: CDR1 LGHDT, CDR2 YNNKEL (reference sequence). This CDR3 comprises 19 residues. The CDR3, as DNA: TGTGCCAGCAGCCCTATCACAGGGGCCGGGGACCGAAGGAACTATGGCTACACCTTC. It codes for CASSPITGAGDRRNYGYTF.

The chain links TRBV9 to TRBJ2-1; TRBD2 agrees at 11 bases. V was pared by 3 bases and J by 3 bases, with 2 bases of the junction left unmatched. The CDR3 consists of 15 residues. Germline values: CDR1 SGDLS, CDR2 YYNGEE. The DNA of the CDR3 is TGTGCCAGCAGCGACGGACTAGCGGGCTACAATGAGCAGTTCTTC. As protein: CASSDGLAGYNEQFF.

The chain carries TRBV12-3 or TRBV12-4 and TRBJ1-6; D uncertain. The CDR3 sequence is 14 residues long. Trimming shortened V by 5 bases and J by 10 bases, and 15 bases separated the two germline ends. This CDR3 reads CASSPSEGFSPLHF. The CDR3 DNA sequence: TGTGCCAGCAGTCCATCGGAGGGTTTCTCACCCCTCCACTTT.

The table lists this clonotype with a few counts. Relative to the germline gene, one junction end is altered; a read error may explain this. The V gene is TRBV3-1, the J gene TRBJ2-7; 8 nucleotides agree with TRBD2. The V gene's germline CDR1 is LGHDT and CDR2 YNNKEL (reference sequence). This CDR3 comprises 14 residues. The CDR3 nucleotides read TGTGCCAGCAGCCAAGTGGGTCTAGCGGGCGAGAAGTACTTC. It specifies CASSQVGLAGEKYF.

This clonotype came up a few times. The rearrangement joins TRBV15 to TRBJ2-1; the D call may be TRBD1 or TRBD2 (5 bases each). Germline-derived CDR1 and CDR2 are LNHNV and YYDKDF (reference sequence). The V end lost 8 bases, the J end lost 4 bases, and 21 bases lay between the germline ends. The CDR3 covers 16 residues. CDR3 nucleotide sequence: TGTGCCACCTCCGGGACGCTGAGGGCCTCATACAATGAGCAGTTCTTC. Encoded protein: CATSGTLRASYNEQFF.

The V call is TRBV7-2, the J call TRBJ2-2; D is possibly TRBD1 or TRBD2 (5 bases each). This CDR3 spans 16 amino acids. Germline-derived CDR1 and CDR2 are SGHTA and FQGNSA. Trimming took 3 bases from V and 6 from J, leaving 17 bases between them. CDR3 bases: TGTGCCAGCAGCTTCGGGGCGGCAAAGGGCTCCGGGGAGCTGTTTTTT. This codes for CASSFGAAKGSGELFF.

This clonotype was recorded at least ten times. The genes are TRBV3-1 and TRBJ1-1; a possible D gene is TRBD1 (5 bases). Trimming pared 0 bases from V and 6 bases from J, leaving 8 bases between. There are 13 residues in the CDR3. Per germline, CDR1 LGHDT and CDR2 YNNKEL (reference sequence). The CDR3 DNA sequence: TGTGCCAGCAGCCAAGATAAGGGGCCTGAAGCTTTCTTT. It encodes CASSQDKGPEAFF.

This clonotype was detected many times. The chain links TRBV11-2 to TRBJ2-6; the D is unclear. This CDR3 contains 18 residues. Germline-derived CDR1 and CDR2 are SGHAT and FQNNGV. The V and J ends lost 5 bases and 1 base respectively, with 18 bases between them. This CDR3 reads CASSPVGTPPSGANVLTF. The CDR3 nucleotides are TGTGCCAGCAGCCCCGTGGGCACCCCCCCTTCTGGGGCCAACGTCCTGACTTTC.

This chain joins TRBV28 and TRBJ2-7; no clear D gene. Per germline, CDR1 MDHEN and CDR2 SYDVKM. Trimming took 4 bases from V and 2 from J, leaving 12 bases between them. The CDR3 loop spans 14 amino acids. DNA for the CDR3: TGTGCCAGCAGTTCCAGGCCCCGGCCCTACGAGCAGTACTTC. Protein sequence: CASSSRPRPYEQYF. Based on the CDR3 plus reference TRBV28 and TRBJ2-7, the full variable domain is DVKVTQSSRYLVKRTGEKVFLECVQDMDHENMFWYRQDPGLGLRLIYFSYDVKMKEKGDIPEGYSVSREKKERFSLILESASTNQTSMYLCASSSRPRPYEQYFGPGTRLTVT.

V gene TRBV6-1 combines with J gene TRBJ2-7; TRBD2 agrees at 8 bases. Trimming cost V 5 bases and J 6 bases; bases outside gene matches: 15. Germline CDR1 MNHNS, CDR2 SASEGT. The CDR3 consists of 16 residues. The CDR3 is CASSPYGGDDGAEQYF. CDR3 DNA sequence: TGTGCCAGCAGTCCATACGGGGGGGACGACGGGGCCGAGCAGTACTTC.

There are a few counts of this clonotype. The CDR3 sequence is CASRLHQGARADTQYF. Here the CDR3 DNA reads TGTGCCAGCAGACTCCATCAGGGGGCTAGGGCAGATACGCAGTATTTT. The rearrangement joins TRBV6-6 to TRBJ2-3; 8 bases agree with TRBD1. Germline trimming cut 6 bases from V and 4 bases from J; bases unmatched to any gene: 12. CDR3 length equals 16 residues. The germline V gene encodes CDR1 MNHNY and CDR2 SVGAGI (reference sequence).

The gene calls are TRBV11-2 and TRBJ2-7; D unresolved. The CDR3 sequence is 14 residues long. CDR1 is SGHAT, CDR2 FQNNGV, per germline. Trimming removed 1 base from V and 2 bases from J, with 9 bases in between. The CDR3 bases are TGTGCCAGCAGCTTAGTCGTCCCCCCCTACGAGCAGTACTTC. Translating gives CASSLVVPPYEQYF.

This clonotype was picked up many times. The rearrangement links TRBV6-6 to TRBJ1-1, with D unclear. Germline CDR1 is MNHNY and CDR2 is SVGAGI (reference sequence). V lost 4 bases and J lost 4, with 13 bases in between. The CDR3 has 14 amino acids. The CDR3 DNA reads as TGTGCCAGCAGTTCTAAGGTCTTGGGCACTGAAGCTTTCTTT. Translated: CASSSKVLGTEAFF.

The J gene is TRBJ2-7, the V gene TRBV7-9, with 16 bases fitting TRBD2. CDR1 is SEHNR, CDR2 FQNEAQ, per germline (reference sequence). This CDR3 region has 16 residues. V shed 4 bases, J shed 2 bases, and the junction held 2 bases outside the gene matches. The CDR3 DNA sequence: TGTGCCAGCAGCTCGGGACTAGCGGGAGGGACCTACGAGCAGTACTTC. This sequence encodes CASSSGLAGGTYEQYF.

This clonotype was found a few times. The V and J genes are TRBV28 and TRBJ1-4; D not certain. V was clipped by 5 bases and J by 6 bases, with 10 bases between them. The germline CDR1 and CDR2 sequences are MDHEN and SYDVKM. The CDR3 totals 13 residues. In DNA form, the CDR3 reads TGTGCCAGCAGTGCGGGCGGTGATGAAAAACTGTTTTTT. Its translation is CASSAGGDEKLFF.

This chain links TRBV3-1 with TRBJ2-1; 9 bases align to TRBD1. The CDR3 is 16 amino acids. V was clipped by 4 bases and J by 0 bases; unmatched bases: 4. Germline V gene sequence: CDR1 LGHDT, CDR2 YNNKEL (reference sequence). The CDR3 reads CASSLRGQGSYNEQFF. CDR3 bases: TGTGCCAGCAGCCTAAGGGGACAGGGCTCCTACAATGAGCAGTTCTTC.